These 14 T cell receptor beta chains originate from one sample sequenced in a study of T cells in Graves' hyperthyroidism and ophthalmopathy. Amplification yielded TCR beta CDR3 regions, with RNA transcripts as the source. RT-PCR in the first round (using the HTBI primer set) targeted the TCR CDR3. TCRdb independently ran MiXCR on the multiplex PCR reads; one entry per CDR3 protein. The table has fewer than 550,000 distinct CDR3 sequences, more than 15% seen once; the top ten hold roughly 7.7%. Specimen: blood. The receptors were gathered from a woman between 18 and 29 years old with Graves' hyperthyroidism.

This clonotype turned up a few times. The chain combines TRBV6-2 or TRBV6-3 with TRBJ2-1, with TRBD2 matching over 11 bases. This CDR3 is 14 amino acids long. Germline V gives CDR1 MNHEY, CDR2 SVGEGT. J was trimmed by 4 bases and V by 10 bases; bases with no gene match: 6. CDR3 in amino acids: CATVLAGGYNEQFF. The CDR3 bases are TGTGCCACCGTATTAGCGGGGGGGTACAATGAGCAGTTCTTC.

The rearrangement joins TRBV12-3 or TRBV12-4 to TRBJ2-1; 7 nucleotides match TRBD2. J gave up 6 bases and V 6 bases, and 11 bases lay outside the gene matches. CDR3 length: 15 amino acids. DNA for the CDR3: TGTGCCAGCAGCTTTAGCGGGTTGCGGGGCAATGAGCAGTTCTTC. Its translation: CASSFSGLRGNEQFF.

This clonotype was counted at least ten times. The chain has TRBV7-2 and TRBJ2-1; 9 bases map to TRBD2. Germline CDR1 reads SGHTA; CDR2 reads FQGNSA. The CDR3 spans 18 residues. Trimming took 0 bases from V and 3 from J; bases not matched to a gene: 9. This CDR3 is CASSLAVIAGVFYNEQFF. The DNA for the CDR3 is TGTGCCAGCAGCTTAGCGGTCATAGCGGGGGTTTTCTACAATGAGCAGTTCTTC.

This clonotype has ten or more counts. The chain is built from TRBV5-6 and TRBJ2-2; D may be TRBD1 or TRBD2 (6 bases each). This CDR3 spans 15 amino acids. V was cut by 1 base and J by 6 bases, with 13 bases left in between. The germline CDR1 and CDR2 sequences are SGHDT and YYEEEE. The CDR3 region is CASSLTGARAGELFF. CDR3 DNA sequence: TGTGCCAGCAGCTTGACGGGGGCGCGGGCCGGGGAGCTGTTTTTT. The complete variable domain, with remaining parts taken from reference TRBV5-6 and TRBJ2-2, reads DAGVTQSPTHLIKTRGQQVTLRCSPKSGHDTVSWYQQALGQGPQFIFQYYEEEERQRGNFPDRFSGHQFPNYSSELNVNALLLGDSALYLCASSLTGARAGELFFGEGSRLTVL.

This clonotype was counted ten times or more. The V call is TRBV12-3 or TRBV12-4, the J call TRBJ1-5; D remains ambiguous. The CDR3 sequence is 13 residues long. V was cut by 4 bases and J by 6 bases, with 10 bases left in between. The CDR3 region has the DNA TGTGCCAGCAGTTCAGCGATGGGTCAGCCCCAGCATTTT. Translating it yields CASSSAMGQPQHF.

This clonotype was counted at least ten times. The chain carries TRBV29-1 and TRBJ1-1; D unclear. This CDR3 comprises 12 residues. Germline values: CDR1 SQVTM, CDR2 ANQGSEA. Between the trimmed V and J ends, which lost 7 bases and 1 base, there was a span of 10 bases. The DNA of the CDR3 is TGCAGCGGTATTTGGCAGAACACTGAAGCTTTCTTT. Amino acid sequence: CSGIWQNTEAFF.

The rearrangement joins TRBV4-1 to TRBJ2-3; D not certain. The V end was cut by 4 bases, the J end by 6 bases, with 8 bases between. The CDR3 runs 12 residues. Germline lookup yields CDR1 MGHRA and CDR2 YSYEKL. CDR3 amino acids: CASSPDMDTQYF. The DNA for the CDR3 is TGCGCCAGCAGCCCCGATATGGATACGCAGTATTTT.

This clonotype occurred many times. The rearrangement links TRBV11-3 to TRBJ2-5; 8 bases agree with TRBD2. Germline values: CDR1 SGHNT, CDR2 YENEEA. The V gene end was trimmed by 3 bases and the J gene end by 5 bases; junction bases not matched to a gene: 14. This CDR3 has 17 amino acids. CDR3 nucleotide sequence: TGTGCCAGCAGCTTCAGTAGCGGGAATAGAGGGCCGGAGACCCAGTACTTC. This gives the protein CASSFSSGNRGPETQYF.

This clonotype came up many times. The V call is TRBV6-2 or TRBV6-3, the J call TRBJ2-5, with D perhaps matching TRBD1 or TRBD2 (6 bases each). Trimming removed 6 bases at V and 4 bases at J, with 15 bases between. Germline loops: CDR1 MNHEY, CDR2 SVGEGT. There are 14 residues in the CDR3. CDR3 in amino acids: CASRPPGGGETQYF. The CDR3, as DNA: TGTGCCAGCAGGCCTCCCGGGGGCGGAGAGACCCAGTACTTC.

In its sample, this clonotype was seen many times. CDR3: CASSLVSLTAGELFF. CDR3 nucleotides: TGTGCCAGCAGCTTAGTGAGCTTAACTGCCGGGGAGCTGTTTTTT. J is TRBJ2-2 and V is TRBV11-2; D gene ambiguous. The CDR3 is 15 residues long. The germline CDR1 and CDR2 sequences are SGHAT and FQNNGV. Trimming left V 1 base short and J 6 bases short, with 12 bases between.

This chain connects TRBV7-9 to TRBJ2-5; 9 nucleotides agree with TRBD1. This CDR3 region has 16 residues. V dropped 6 bases and J dropped 5; count of bases not matched to a gene: 13. CDR1 SEHNR and CDR2 FQNEAQ come from the germline V gene (reference sequence). The CDR3 loop is CASRPGTGSAGETQYF. Here the CDR3 DNA reads TGTGCCAGCAGACCCGGGACAGGGTCCGCGGGGGAGACCCAGTACTTC.

Details on this clonotype: A much larger clonotype is one base distant, so this may be a read error. The chain is built from TRBV27 and TRBJ1-4; TRBD1 is a possible D gene (6 bases). The CDR3 totals 15 residues. V was trimmed by 6 bases and J by 7 bases, leaving 18 bases between them. Germline lookup yields CDR1 MNHEY and CDR2 SMNVEV (reference sequence). CDR3 in DNA: TGTGCCAGCAGCACCGAGGGGGACGCTAGTGAAAAACTGTTTTTT. This encodes CASSTEGDASEKLFF.

V and J are TRBV5-1 and TRBJ1-6; D is uncertain. The germline CDR1 and CDR2 sequences are SGHRS and YFSETQ. This CDR3 region has 16 residues. The V end was cut by 4 bases, the J end by 2 bases, with 13 bases between. This CDR3 is CASSQVVGTYNSPLHF. For the CDR3, the DNA is TGCGCCAGCAGCCAAGTAGTAGGAACCTATAATTCACCCCTCCACTTT.

This clonotype was seen at least ten times. V is TRBV12-3 or TRBV12-4 and J is TRBJ1-1; 7 nucleotides match TRBD1. The ends lost 5 bases at V and 2 bases at J; junction bases unmatched: 17. The CDR3 runs to 18 residues. DNA of the CDR3: TGTGCCAGCAGTCCTAGACAGGGCCATCCTTCGGTAAACACTGAAGCTTTCTTT. Translation: CASSPRQGHPSVNTEAFF.